Listed below are T cell receptor beta chains from one sample, sequenced in a study of blood T cell repertoires in COVID-19. Sequenced by immunoSEQ multiplex PCR; TCRdb stores in-frame clones only, minus some. This sample has 330,000 or so clones; approximately 88% occur once, and the top ten carry around 8.9%. The sample taken for sequencing was peripheral blood. The receptors were sampled from a man aged 25-45 years with COVID-19, enrolled during active disease. The CDR3 runs from the conserved cysteine through the conserved F or W. The D gene is left open where the match is weak. Clone size, where shown, is once, few, many, or a class for clones that have expanded.

V	length	D	size	J	DNA	CDR3
TRBV5-4	16	TRBD2	NA	TRBJ2-3	TGTGCCAGCAGCCCCAGACTAGCGGGAGAGGCAGATACGCAGTATTTT	CASSPRLAGEADTQYF
TRBV7-3	18	TRBD2	NA	TRBJ2-3	TGTGCCAGCAGCCCTTTTGCGTTGACTAGCGGGGGAGGAGATACGCAGTATTTT	CASSPFALTSGGGDTQYF
TRBV27	13	TRBD1	NA	TRBJ1-2	TGTGCCATCAAGGGACAGGGGGCGCAAAGCTACACCTTC	CAIKGQGAQSYTF
TRBV28	12	NA	NA	TRBJ2-7	TGTGCGACGTCGACAGCCACCTACGAGCAGTACTTC	CATSTATYEQYF
TRBV7-3	13	NA	NA	TRBJ2-5	TGTGCCAGCAGCTTAGAGGGATTGGAGACCCAGTACTTC	CASSLEGLETQYF
TRBV5-1	13	TRBD1	NA	TRBJ1-1	TGCGCCAGCAGCTGGGGACAGGGCACTGAAGCTTTCTTT	CASSWGQGTEAFF
TRBV29-1	14	NA	NA	TRBJ2-1	TGCAGCGTTGGCAGGGTAAGCTCCTACAATGAGCAGTTCTTC	CSVGRVSSYNEQFF
TRBV11-3	13	NA	NA	TRBJ2-7	TGTGCCAGCAGCTTAGATAATCCCTACGAGCAGTACTTC	CASSLDNPYEQYF
TRBV4-3	17	TRBD2	NA	TRBJ2-2	TGCGCCAGCAGCCAAGAGGGGGGGAGGTTTAACACCGGGGAGCTGTTTTTT	CASSQEGGRFNTGELFF
TRBV11-2	15	TRBD2	NA	TRBJ2-7	TGTGCCAGCAGCTTATCTAGCGGGGGGTCTTACGAGCAGTACTTC	CASSLSSGGSYEQYF
TRBV7-3	13	NA	NA	TRBJ1-1	TGTGCCAGCAGCTTAGATCGGGACACTGAAGCTTTCTTT	CASSLDRDTEAFF
TRBV9	14	TRBD2	NA	TRBJ2-3	TGTGCCAGCAGCGTAGTTAGCGGGGCAGATACGCAGTATTTT	CASSVVSGADTQYF
TRBV7-2	12	NA	NA	TRBJ1-2	TGTGCCAGCAGCTTACAGGCAGGCGGCTACACCTTC	CASSLQAGGYTF
TRBV28	17	TRBD1	NA	TRBJ2-1	TGTGCCAGCAGTTTCGTCCCTGGACAGGGCACATACAATGAGCAGTTCTTC	CASSFVPGQGTYNEQFF
TRBV29-1	15	TRBD1	NA	TRBJ2-2	TGCAGCGTTGGAGGGACAGGGGGGAGACCCGGGGAGCTGTTTTTT	CSVGGTGGRPGELFF
TRBV12-3/TRBV12-4	13	NA	NA	TRBJ1-5	TGTGCCAGCAGTTGGGCGGGGGCCCAGCCCCAGCATTTT	CASSWAGAQPQHF
TRBV2	14	TRBD2	NA	TRBJ2-1	TGTGCCAGCATCAATGGTCCGGGAGGGAATGAGCAGTTCTTC	CASINGPGGNEQFF
TRBV7-9	15	TRBD2	NA	TRBJ2-7	TGTGCCAGCAGCTTAGGAGGCGGGAGCTCCTACGAGCAGTACTTC	CASSLGGGSSYEQYF
TRBV24-1	10	NA	NA	TRBJ1-1	TGTGCCATCCGCGGCACTGAAGCTTTCTTT	CAIRGTEAFF
TRBV14	13	NA	once	TRBJ1-1	TGTGCCAGCAGCCATTGGAGGCACACTGAAGCTTTCTTT	CASSHWRHTEAFF
TRBV10-3	14	TRBD1	NA	TRBJ1-2	TGTGCCATCAGCCCTAACAGGGGTTCCTATGGCTACACCTTC	CAISPNRGSYGYTF
TRBV7-9	17	NA	NA	TRBJ1-5	TGTGCCAGCAGTCGGGAACCCTCGATCCGGGGCAATCAGCCCCAGCATTTT	CASSREPSIRGNQPQHF
TRBV7-9	18	NA	NA	TRBJ1-1	TGTGCCAGCAGCTCCTGGGGGGGAACAGGGACCCTGAACACTGAAGCTTTCTTT	CASSSWGGTGTLNTEAFF
TRBV3-1/TRBV3-2	15	NA	NA	TRBJ2-3	TGTGCCAGCAGCCGATACTCTCCGGGGGAGGATACGCAGTATTTT	CASSRYSPGEDTQYF
TRBV7-9	15	TRBD1	once	TRBJ1-6	TGTGCCAGCAGCTTAAGGGACAGCTATAATTCACCCCTCCACTTT	CASSLRDSYNSPLHF
TRBV19	13	NA	NA	TRBJ2-3	TGTGCCAGTAGTATACAGGGTACAGATACGCAGTATTTT	CASSIQGTDTQYF
TRBV7-3	14	NA	NA	TRBJ1-1	TGTGCCAGCAGCTCTACGGGACAGAACACTGAAGCTTTCTTT	CASSSTGQNTEAFF
TRBV24-1	13	NA	NA	TRBJ2-1	TGTGCCACCAGTGTTTGGCCATACAATGAGCAGTTCTTC	CATSVWPYNEQFF
TRBV7-2	14	TRBD1	NA	TRBJ2-5	TGTGCCAGCAGCACTCGAAGACAGGGGGAGACCCAGTACTTC	CASSTRRQGETQYF
TRBV6-4	13	NA	NA	TRBJ2-5	TGTGCCAGCAGTGAGGTGGAGGGGGAGACCCAGTACTTC	CASSEVEGETQYF
TRBV9	13	TRBD1	NA	TRBJ1-1	TGTGCCAGCAGCGAGACAGGGGGCACTGAAGCTTTCTTT	CASSETGGTEAFF
TRBV19	15	TRBD2	once	TRBJ2-3	TGTGCCAGTAGTAACTCGGGACTAGGCACAGATACGCAGTATTTT	CASSNSGLGTDTQYF
TRBV7-9	16	TRBD1	NA	TRBJ1-2	TGTGCCAGCAGCTTTTCCCGGGAGACAGGGGGTCTTGGCTACACCTTC	CASSFSRETGGLGYTF